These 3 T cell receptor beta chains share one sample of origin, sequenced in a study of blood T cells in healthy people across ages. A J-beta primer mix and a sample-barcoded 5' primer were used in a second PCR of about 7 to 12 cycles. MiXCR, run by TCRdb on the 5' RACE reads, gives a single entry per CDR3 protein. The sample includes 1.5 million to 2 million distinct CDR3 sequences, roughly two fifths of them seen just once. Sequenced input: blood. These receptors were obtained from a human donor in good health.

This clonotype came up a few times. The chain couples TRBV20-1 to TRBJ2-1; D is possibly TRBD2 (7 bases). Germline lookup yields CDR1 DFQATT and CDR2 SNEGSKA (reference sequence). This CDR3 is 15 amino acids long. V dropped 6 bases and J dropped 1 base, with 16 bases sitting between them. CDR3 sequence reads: CSAPRRGGSYNEQFF. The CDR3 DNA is TGCAGTGCACCCCGGAGGGGGGGATCCTACAATGAGCAGTTCTTC.

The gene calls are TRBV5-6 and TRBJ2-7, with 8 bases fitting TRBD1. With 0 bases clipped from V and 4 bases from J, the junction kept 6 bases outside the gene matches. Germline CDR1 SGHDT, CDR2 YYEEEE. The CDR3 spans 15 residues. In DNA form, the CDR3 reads TGTGCCAGCAGCTTGGTTTCAGGGGGCAGATACGAGCAGTACTTC. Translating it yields CASSLVSGGRYEQYF.

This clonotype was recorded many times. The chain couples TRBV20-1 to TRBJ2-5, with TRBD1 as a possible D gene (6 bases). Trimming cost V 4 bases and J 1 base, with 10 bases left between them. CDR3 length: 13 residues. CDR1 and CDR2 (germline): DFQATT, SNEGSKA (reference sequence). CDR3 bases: TGCAGTGCTATGAGGACAGTCCAAGAGACCCAGTACTTC. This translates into CSAMRTVQETQYF.